This TCR beta chain was identified in a study of blood T cell repertoires in COVID-19. Whole-study context: Spain, Italy and the United States supplied samples that represented acute and convalescent COVID-19. Sample material is recorded as cDNA or gDNA derived from T cells, B-cell-depleted T cells, or PBMCs.

The protocol was immunoSEQ multiplex PCR, while the TCRdb copy is restricted to in-frame clones and leaves out a portion. Of roughly 200,000 clones in the sample, roughly 85% were seen once. The CDR3 is made up of 16 amino acids. V dropped 2 bases and J dropped 1 base, with 14 bases sitting between them. Germline V gene data show CDR1 as SGHTA and CDR2 as FQGNSA. Those enrolled, adults aged roughly 18 to 95 years, came from under 25 US areas. Self-reported history from a screening survey and questionnaire set each donor's cohort. The origin of this receptor is a man aged 40-49 years who had recovered from COVID-19. The specimen sequenced was PBMCs or T cells enriched from blood (not recorded which). The chain recombines TRBV7-2 with TRBJ1-2; possibly TRBD1 for D (6 bases). The CDR3 loop is CASSLTSGTFNYGYTF. For the CDR3, the DNA is TGTGCCAGCAGCTTAACCTCCGGGACATTTAACTATGGCTACACCTTC.